The present T cell receptor (beta chain) was sequenced within a study of molecular identifiers for immune sequencing clone quantification. Study-level findings and limits: Over 99% of CMV-specific effector molecules, but under 1% of naive ones, were in clones above 20 copies.

A CD8+CD4-CCR7+CD45RA+ phenotype served as the sorting definition for naive CD8 T cells. In preparing bulk TCR libraries, previously described methods and listed TCR primers were used. TCRdb re-called the PCR reads with MiXCR, one entry per CDR3 protein. The table lists around 470,000 distinct CDR3 sequences, around a fifth of them singletons. The CDR3 consists of 16 residues. V lost 0 bases and J lost 4, with 10 bases in between. Germline V gene lookup returns CDR1 SEHNR and CDR2 FQNEAQ (reference sequence). This clonotype was counted at least ten times. Its antigen is not identified. The sequence was collected from a human donor in good health. Some libraries in this study had Jurkat cell RNA spiked in. V usage is TRBV7-9 and J usage is TRBJ2-6; TRBD1 might be the D (6 bases). The specimen sequenced was naive CD8+ T cells from blood, with Jurkat cell RNA spiked in. As to subset: FACS-sorted CD8+CD4-CCR7+CD45RA+ naive T cells. CDR3 sequence (DNA): TGTGCCAGCAGCTTAGCCCAGGGGACGGGGGCCAACGTCCTGACTTTC. Translating it yields CASSLAQGTGANVLTF.